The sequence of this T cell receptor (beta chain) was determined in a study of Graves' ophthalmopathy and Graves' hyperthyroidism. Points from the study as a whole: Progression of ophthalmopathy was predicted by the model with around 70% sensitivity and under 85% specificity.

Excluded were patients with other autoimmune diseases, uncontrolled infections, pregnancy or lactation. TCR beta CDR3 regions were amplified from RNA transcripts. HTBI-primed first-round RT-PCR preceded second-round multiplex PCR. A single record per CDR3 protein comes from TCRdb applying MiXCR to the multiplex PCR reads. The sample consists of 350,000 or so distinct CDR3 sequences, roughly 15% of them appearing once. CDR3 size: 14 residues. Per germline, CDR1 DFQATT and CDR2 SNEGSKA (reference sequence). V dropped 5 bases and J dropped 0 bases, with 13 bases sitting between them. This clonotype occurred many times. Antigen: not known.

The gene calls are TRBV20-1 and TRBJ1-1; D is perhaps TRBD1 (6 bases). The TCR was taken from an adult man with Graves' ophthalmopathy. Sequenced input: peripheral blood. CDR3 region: CSAEGDGLNTEAFF. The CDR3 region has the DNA TGCAGTGCTGAGGGGGACGGATTGAACACTGAAGCTTTCTTT.